This T cell receptor beta chain stems from a study of shared clonotypes between healthy human individuals. Remarks on this clone: Its antigen is currently unknown.

Generated by immunoSEQ multiplex PCR, the TCRdb table keeps only in-frame clones and is missing some. The sample has over a million clones, 95% to 97% seen once; the top ten hold 1.2%. Study results and caveats: Several donors held about 5.1% of naive CD4 clonotypes in common.

This TCR was recovered from a man aged 30 to 45 in good health. The sample taken for sequencing was naive CD4+ T cells sorted from blood. Subset defined: CD45RA+ positively selected.

The CDR3 sequence is CASGTTATNEKLFF. In DNA form, the CDR3 reads TGCGCCAGCGGGACAACTGCAACTAATGAAAAACTGTTTTTT. The chain uses TRBV10-2 and TRBJ1-4, with a possible D match to TRBD1 (6 bases). Trimming pared 8 bases from V and 0 bases from J, leaving 10 bases between. The V gene's germline CDR1 is WSHSY and CDR2 SAAADI. The CDR3 sequence is 14 residues long.